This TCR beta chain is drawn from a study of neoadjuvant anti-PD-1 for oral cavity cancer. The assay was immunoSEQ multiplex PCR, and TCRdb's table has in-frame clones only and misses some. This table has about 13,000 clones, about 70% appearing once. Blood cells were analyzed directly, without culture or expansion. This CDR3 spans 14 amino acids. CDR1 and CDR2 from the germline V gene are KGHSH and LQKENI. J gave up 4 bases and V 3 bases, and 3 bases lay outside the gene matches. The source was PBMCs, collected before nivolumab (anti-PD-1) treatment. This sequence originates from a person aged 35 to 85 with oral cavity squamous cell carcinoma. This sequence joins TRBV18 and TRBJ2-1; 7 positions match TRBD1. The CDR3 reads CASSPRQGYNEQFF. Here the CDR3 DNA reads TGTGCCAGCTCACCGCGACAGGGTTACAATGAGCAGTTCTTC. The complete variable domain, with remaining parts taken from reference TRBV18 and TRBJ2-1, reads NAGVMQNPRHLVRRRGQEARLRCSPMKGHSHVYWYRQLPEEGLKFMVYLQKENIIDESGMPKERFSAEFPKEGPSILRIQQVVRGDSAAYFCASSPRQGYNEQFFGPGTRLTVL.